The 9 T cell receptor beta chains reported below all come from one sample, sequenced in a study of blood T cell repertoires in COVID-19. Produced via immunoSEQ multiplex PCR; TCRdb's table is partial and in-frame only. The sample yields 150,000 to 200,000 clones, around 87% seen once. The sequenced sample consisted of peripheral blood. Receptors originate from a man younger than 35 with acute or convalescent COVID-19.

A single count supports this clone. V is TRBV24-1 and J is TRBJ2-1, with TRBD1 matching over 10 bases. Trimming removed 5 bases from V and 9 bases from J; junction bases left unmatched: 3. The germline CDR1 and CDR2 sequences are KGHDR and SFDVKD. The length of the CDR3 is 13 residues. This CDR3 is CATSGTGGVEQFF. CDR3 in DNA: TGTGCCACCAGTGGGACAGGGGGGGTTGAGCAGTTCTTC.

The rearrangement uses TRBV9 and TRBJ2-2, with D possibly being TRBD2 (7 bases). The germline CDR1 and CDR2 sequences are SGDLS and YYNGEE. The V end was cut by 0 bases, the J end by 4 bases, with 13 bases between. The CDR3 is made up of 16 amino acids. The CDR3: CASSVVPGGPTGELFF. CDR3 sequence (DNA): TGTGCCAGCAGCGTAGTTCCGGGGGGCCCCACCGGGGAGCTGTTTTTT.

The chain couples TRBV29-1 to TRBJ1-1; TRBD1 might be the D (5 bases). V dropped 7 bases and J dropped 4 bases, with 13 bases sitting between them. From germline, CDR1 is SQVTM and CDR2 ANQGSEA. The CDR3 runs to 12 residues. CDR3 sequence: CSAQGGTTEAFF. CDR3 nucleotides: TGCAGCGCTCAGGGAGGGACCACTGAAGCTTTCTTT.

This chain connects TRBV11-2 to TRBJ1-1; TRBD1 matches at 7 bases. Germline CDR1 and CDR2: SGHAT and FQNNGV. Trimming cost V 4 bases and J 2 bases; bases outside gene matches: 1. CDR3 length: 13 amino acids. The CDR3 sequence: CASSYRGNTEAFF. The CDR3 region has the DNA TGTGCCAGCAGCTACAGGGGAAACACTGAAGCTTTCTTT.

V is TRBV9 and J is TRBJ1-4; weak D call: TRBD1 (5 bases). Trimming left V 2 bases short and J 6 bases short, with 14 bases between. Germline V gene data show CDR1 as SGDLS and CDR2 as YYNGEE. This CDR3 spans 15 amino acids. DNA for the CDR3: TGTGCCAGCAGCGTGTCAGGGTTCTCGGATGAAAAACTGTTTTTT. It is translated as CASSVSGFSDEKLFF.

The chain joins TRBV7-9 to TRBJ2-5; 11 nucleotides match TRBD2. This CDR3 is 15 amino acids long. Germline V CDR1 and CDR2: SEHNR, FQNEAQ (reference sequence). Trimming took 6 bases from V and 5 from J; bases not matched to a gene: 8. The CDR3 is CASRPTLAGEETQYF. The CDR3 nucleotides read TGTGCCAGCAGGCCCACACTAGCGGGGGAGGAGACCCAGTACTTC.

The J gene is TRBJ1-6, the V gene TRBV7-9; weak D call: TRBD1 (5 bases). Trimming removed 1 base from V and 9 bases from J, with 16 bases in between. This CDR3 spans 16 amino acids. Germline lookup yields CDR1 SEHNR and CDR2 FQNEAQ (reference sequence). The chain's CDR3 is CASSLGQFGLGSPLHF. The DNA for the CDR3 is TGTGCCAGCAGCTTAGGACAGTTCGGGTTGGGTTCACCCCTCCACTTT.

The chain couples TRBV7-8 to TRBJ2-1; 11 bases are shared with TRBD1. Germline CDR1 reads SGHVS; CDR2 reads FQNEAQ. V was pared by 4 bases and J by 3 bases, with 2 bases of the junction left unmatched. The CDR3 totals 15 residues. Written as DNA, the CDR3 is TGTGCCAGCAGCTCCGGGACAGGGGGCTACAATGAGCAGTTCTTC. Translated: CASSSGTGGYNEQFF.

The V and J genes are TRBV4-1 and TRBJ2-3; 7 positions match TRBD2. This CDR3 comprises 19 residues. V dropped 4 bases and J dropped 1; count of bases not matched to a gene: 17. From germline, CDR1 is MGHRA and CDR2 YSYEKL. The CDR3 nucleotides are TGCGCCAGCAGCCCCCGCTGGTTGTGGCAGCGGGGAGGCACAGATACGCAGTATTTT. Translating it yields CASSPRWLWQRGGTDTQYF.